This TCR beta chain comes out of a study of cytomegalovirus exposure and HLA in healthy donors. About the research overall: Early released data had around 79 million unique TCRs, all coming from HLA-typed donors. Whole-study findings and limits: Most of the TCR beta V segments (in an earlier analysis) were productive either about 87% or about 30% of the time. Associated with cytomegalovirus, according to the listing, were some 180 TCR beta chains. Fewer N-insertions (relative to the approximately 670-donor mean) were reportedly seen in an Asian-associated ancestry cluster in a later analysis.

In germline, CDR1 is SGHTA, CDR2 FQGNSA. The CDR3 runs to 15 residues. Trimming cost V 1 base and J 6 bases; bases outside gene matches: 5. In the PCR, 60 Vbeta and 13 Jbeta primers were used. TCRdb's table, derived via immunoSEQ multiplex PCR, lists solely in-frame clones and lacks some. The data contain approximately 140,000 clones, 70% to 85% of them singletons. On this clone: No antigen is known for it.

Sequencing was carried out using PBMCs. This clonotype was obtained from a boy aged 5-17 years in good health and CMV-seronegative. This chain connects TRBV7-2 to TRBJ2-1; TRBD1 aligns across 8 bases. In DNA form, the CDR3 reads TGTGCCAGCAGCTTAGTGGCGCAGGGGGCCAATGAGCAGTTCTTC. This encodes CASSLVAQGANEQFF.